The 23 T cell receptor beta chains below come from one sample, sequenced in a study of T cells after yellow fever vaccination (dated 2019 in TCRdb). In the paper's terms, the treatment or condition label means: live attenuated yellow fever vaccine strain. Libraries were prepared through 5' RACE. The sequencer was an Illumina NovaSeq 6000. The public sequencing data were trimmed at Q25 with fastp and processed into clonotypes with MiXCR by TCRdb, which kept only in-frame beta chains. Records with the same CDR3 protein are collapsed into one entry carrying the most frequent genes and DNA. This sample has 120,000 or so distinct CDR3 sequences in its table, and around 15% of those were observed once. The ten largest clones take up about 42% of the sample. This specimen consisted of CD8+ T cells sorted from PBMCs, obtained 5 days after the yellow fever booster vaccination. All receptors come from a man between 18 and 35 years old who received the YFV17D yellow fever vaccine.

V usage is TRBV11-2 and J usage is TRBJ2-1; a weak D match, TRBD2 (6 bases). The V end was cut by 5 bases, the J end by 9 bases, with 17 bases between. CDR1 is SGHAT and CDR2 is FQNNGV in the germline V gene. This CDR3 region has 14 residues. CDR3 sequence reads: CASSVGTSSAEQFF. DNA of the CDR3: TGTGCCAGCAGCGTAGGTACTAGCTCGGCTGAGCAGTTCTTC.

There are a few counts of this clonotype. The rearrangement joins TRBV12-3 or TRBV12-4 to TRBJ1-6, with 9 positions matching TRBD1. The CDR3 is 16 amino acids. V lost 4 bases, J lost 7 bases, and 8 bases stayed unmatched. CDR3 nucleotides: TGTGCCAGCAGTTCCGAGGACAGGGGCAAGAATTCACCCCTCCACTTT. Its translation is CASSSEDRGKNSPLHF.

The CDR3 here is CASSLIRRGLPEAFF. CDR3 DNA: TGTGCCAGCAGCTTAATCCGCAGGGGGCTTCCTGAAGCTTTCTTT. The gene calls are TRBV7-9 and TRBJ1-1; 8 bases agree with TRBD1. J gave up 6 bases and V 2 bases, and 8 bases lay outside the gene matches. Germline-derived CDR1 and CDR2 are SEHNR and FQNEAQ (reference sequence). This CDR3 contains 15 residues.

The sample holds a few counts of this clonotype. This rearrangement joins TRBV25-1 to TRBJ1-1; the D is unclear. The V gene's germline CDR1 is MGHDK and CDR2 SYGVNS. Between the trimmed V and J ends, which lost 4 bases and 0 bases, there was a span of 9 bases. This CDR3 region has 14 residues. The CDR3 DNA is TGTGCCAGCAGTGTGGGCAGCATGAACACTGAAGCTTTCTTT. This codes for CASSVGSMNTEAFF.

There are many counts of this clonotype. The gene calls are TRBV6-2 or TRBV6-3 and TRBJ2-7; D remains unclear. V lost 4 bases to trimming and J lost 0 bases, with 7 bases between them. CDR1 is MNHEY and CDR2 is SVGEGT in the germline V gene. There are 13 residues in the CDR3. This CDR3 is CASSLPSSYEQYF. CDR3 bases: TGTGCCAGCAGTTTGCCCAGCTCCTACGAGCAGTACTTC.

The chain links TRBV19 to TRBJ1-6; 7 nucleotides agree with TRBD1. Germline V gene sequence: CDR1 LNHDA, CDR2 SQIVND (reference sequence). There are 18 residues in the CDR3. The J segment lost 8 bases and the V segment lost 6 bases, leaving 19 bases of the junction unmatched. This CDR3 is CASSYLGTGQKIYSPLHF. The CDR3 DNA follows: TGTGCCAGTAGCTACTTGGGAACGGGACAGAAAATATATTCACCCCTCCACTTT.

The DNA for the CDR3 is TGTGCCAGCAACGTAAGGGGGCTTAACTCTGAAGCTTTCTTT. This encodes CASNVRGLNSEAFF. The V gene is TRBV28, the J gene TRBJ1-1; TRBD1 aligns across 7 bases. The germline V gene encodes CDR1 MDHEN and CDR2 SYDVKM. This CDR3 has 14 residues. V shed 7 bases, J shed 6 bases, and the junction held 11 bases outside the gene matches.

This clonotype was detected many times. This chain connects TRBV2 to TRBJ2-1, with 9 bases that match TRBD2. V shed 3 bases and J 1 base; nucleotides not matched to a gene: 4. The germline gives CDR1 SNHLY, CDR2 FYNNEI. This CDR3 is built from 16 residues. CDR3 nucleotide sequence: TGTGCCAGCAGTGAGACAGCGGGAGGATCCTACAATGAGCAGTTCTTC. This translates into CASSETAGGSYNEQFF.

The chain employs TRBV12-3 or TRBV12-4 and TRBJ1-1; no definite D call. The CDR3 covers 11 residues. V lost 2 bases to trimming and J lost 12 bases, with 10 bases between them. The CDR3 sequence: CASSLSMVTFF. For the CDR3, the DNA is TGTGCCAGCAGTTTATCAATGGTAACTTTCTTT.

This sequence joins TRBV9 and TRBJ2-2; D is undetermined. The germline V and J ends were trimmed by 2 bases and 0 bases, with 11 bases remaining between them. CDR3 length: 16 amino acids. Per the germline V gene, CDR1 is SGDLS and CDR2 is YYNGEE. CDR3 sequence: CASSVGDYSNTGELFF. The CDR3 nucleotides read TGTGCCAGCAGCGTTGGAGATTATTCGAACACCGGGGAGCTGTTTTTT.

This clonotype has a count of ten or more. The chain couples TRBV7-8 to TRBJ1-6, with a tentative D call TRBD1 (5 bases). CDR1 SGHVS and CDR2 FQNEAQ come from the germline V gene. The V end lost 7 bases, the J end lost 0 bases, and 10 bases lay between the germline ends. The CDR3 runs 15 residues. The CDR3 coding sequence is TGTGCCAGCATCTCAGGGAGCTCCTATAATTCACCCCTCCACTTT. It is translated as CASISGSSYNSPLHF.

This clonotype was detected a few times. This chain joins TRBV7-2 and TRBJ2-4; D not certain. The CDR3 consists of 14 residues. Per germline, CDR1 SGHTA and CDR2 FQGNSA. V was clipped by 3 bases and J by 1 base, with 7 bases between them. The chain's CDR3 is CASSFRRAKNIQYF. In nucleotides, the CDR3 is TGTGCCAGCAGCTTTAGGCGGGCCAAAAACATTCAGTACTTC.

This clonotype turned up a few times. The chain uses TRBV7-9 and TRBJ1-1, with D maybe TRBD1 (6 bases). The CDR3 is 15 amino acids. V was pared by 2 bases and J by 8 bases, with 18 bases between. Germline lookup yields CDR1 SEHNR and CDR2 FQNEAQ (reference sequence). This CDR3 is CASSLKGGAPDEAFF. CDR3 sequence (DNA): TGTGCCAGCAGCTTAAAAGGGGGGGCGCCTGACGAAGCTTTCTTT.

This sequence joins TRBV2 and TRBJ2-7, with D possibly TRBD1 on 6 matching bases. Germline V gives CDR1 SNHLY, CDR2 FYNNEI. The CDR3 has 14 amino acids. V was shortened by 7 bases and J by 0 bases, with 13 bases between the two germline ends. The CDR3 nucleotides are TGTGCCAGCACCCGGGACATGAGCTCCTACGAGCAGTACTTC. It codes for CASTRDMSSYEQYF. The full variable domain, rest sourced from reference TRBV2 and TRBJ2-7, is EPEVTQTPSHQVTQMGQEVILRCVPISNHLYFYWYRQILGQKVEFLVSFYNNEISEKSEIFDDQFSVERPDGSNFTLKIRSTKLEDSAMYFCASTRDMSSYEQYFGPGTRLTVT.

The chain links TRBV6-5 to TRBJ1-1; D might be TRBD1 (6 bases). Germline V gene lookup returns CDR1 MNHEY and CDR2 SVGAGI. Trimming took off 7 bases at V and 1 base at J, with 10 bases between the two ends. This CDR3 is built from 13 residues. CDR3 region: CASTGTKNTEAFF. Here the CDR3 DNA reads TGTGCCAGCACTGGGACAAAGAACACTGAAGCTTTCTTT.

The chain carries TRBV29-1 and TRBJ2-7; the D gene is possibly TRBD2 (6 bases). CDR1 and CDR2 from the germline V gene are SQVTM and ANQGSEA. The V end was cut by 5 bases, the J end by 3 bases, with 8 bases between. CDR3 size: 11 residues. The CDR3 loop is CSVRTIYEQYF. The CDR3 coding sequence is TGCAGCGTTCGGACTATCTACGAGCAGTACTTC.

The rearrangement uses TRBV7-9 and TRBJ2-1; tentative D call: TRBD1 (6 bases). The CDR3 extends over 15 amino acids. Germline V CDR1 and CDR2: SEHNR, FQNEAQ (reference sequence). V lost 5 bases and J 8 bases, leaving 19 bases between the germline ends. The CDR3 reads CASSAAGEFSDEQFF. The CDR3 DNA reads as TGTGCCAGCAGCGCGGCAGGGGAATTTTCCGATGAGCAGTTCTTC.

A few counts support this clonotype. J is TRBJ1-1 and V is TRBV6-2 or TRBV6-3; unclear D gene. Germline V gives CDR1 MNHEY, CDR2 SVGEGT. There are 13 residues in the CDR3. V was shortened by 5 bases and J by 4 bases, with 11 bases between the two germline ends. CDR3 nucleotide sequence: TGTGCCAGCAGTGTTGGACTGCGCACTGAAGCTTTCTTT. Its protein product is CASSVGLRTEAFF.

This clonotype has a count of ten or more. The chain combines TRBV6-2 or TRBV6-3 with TRBJ2-3; 9 positions agree with TRBD2. The CDR3 length is 17 residues. The germline V gene encodes CDR1 MNHEY and CDR2 SVGEGT. V shed 7 bases, J shed 4 bases, and the junction held 15 bases outside the gene matches. The CDR3 loop is CASIRGGAKEPADTQYF. The CDR3 DNA follows: TGTGCCAGCATCCGCGGGGGGGCCAAGGAACCGGCAGATACGCAGTATTTT.

This rearrangement joins TRBV27 to TRBJ2-2; D is perhaps TRBD1 (5 bases). The germline gives CDR1 MNHEY, CDR2 SMNVEV (reference sequence). The CDR3 spans 13 residues. V was clipped by 3 bases and J by 6 bases, with 8 bases between them. In nucleotides, the CDR3 is TGTGCCAGCAGTTTGGGGCGACCCGGGGAGCTGTTTTTT. Residues: CASSLGRPGELFF.

The chain recombines TRBV5-1 with TRBJ1-3; weak D call: TRBD1 (5 bases). V was shortened by 4 bases and J by 0 bases, with 11 bases between the two germline ends. Germline V gives CDR1 SGHRS, CDR2 YFSETQ. The CDR3 consists of 15 residues. This CDR3 reads CASSPGPNSGNTIYF. Written as DNA, the CDR3 is TGCGCCAGCAGCCCGGGGCCTAACTCTGGAAACACCATATATTTT.

A few counts support this clonotype. The chain carries TRBV20-1 and TRBJ2-2, with D unresolved. CDR3 length: 13 amino acids. Germline values: CDR1 DFQATT, CDR2 SNEGSKA (reference sequence). V lost 2 bases and J 3 bases, leaving 7 bases between the germline ends. The CDR3 reads CSARSGDTGELFF. As DNA, the CDR3 is TGCAGTGCTAGATCAGGTGACACCGGGGAGCTGTTTTTT.

There are a few counts of this clonotype. V usage is TRBV20-1 and J usage is TRBJ2-3, with D perhaps matching TRBD1 (5 bases). Trimming took off 0 bases at V and 0 bases at J, with 10 bases between the two ends. CDR1 is DFQATT, CDR2 SNEGSKA, per germline (reference sequence). CDR3 length: 15 amino acids. The DNA for the CDR3 is TGCAGTGCTAGAGATTGGGGCTGTAGCACAGATACGCAGTATTTT. Amino acids: CSARDWGCSTDTQYF.